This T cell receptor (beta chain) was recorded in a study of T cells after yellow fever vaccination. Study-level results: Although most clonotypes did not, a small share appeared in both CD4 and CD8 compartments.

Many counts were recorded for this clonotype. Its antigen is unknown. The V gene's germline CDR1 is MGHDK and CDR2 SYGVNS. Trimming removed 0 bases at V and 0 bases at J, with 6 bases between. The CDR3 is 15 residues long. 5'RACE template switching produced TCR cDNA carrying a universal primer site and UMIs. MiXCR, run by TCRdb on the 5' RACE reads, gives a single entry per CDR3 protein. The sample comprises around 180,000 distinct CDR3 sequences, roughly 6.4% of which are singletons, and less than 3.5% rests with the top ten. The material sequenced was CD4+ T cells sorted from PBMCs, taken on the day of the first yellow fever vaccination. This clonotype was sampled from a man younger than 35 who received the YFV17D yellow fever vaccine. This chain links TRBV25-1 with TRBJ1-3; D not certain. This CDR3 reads CASSEYGPSGNTIYF. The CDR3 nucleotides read TGTGCCAGCAGTGAATATGGTCCCTCTGGAAACACCATATATTTT.